This T cell receptor beta chain originates from a study of vaccination and CD4 T cells after COVID-19. Study summary: The convalescents, six males and four females, included two who were Hispanic. Post-COVID samples were collected a median about 94 days following diagnosis, spanning 35 to 161.

The CDR3 has 13 amino acids. Deletions cut 1 base from V and 4 bases from J, with 7 bases between. Germline V gene sequence: CDR1 SGHTA, CDR2 FQGNSA. Sample treatment: roughly 10-day PBMC culture with coronavirus spike peptide pools or control peptides (ViraFEST assay). Samples of CD4+ T cells were obtained from the unexposed donor before the COVID-19 pandemic (2011-2018). Each well held over 1.5 million PBMCs in IL-2 (about 9.5 IU/ml) medium with 10 ug/ml peptide pools. Whole-study findings and limits: Convalescent patients displayed spike mono-reactivity in 304 of 307 vaccine-specific clones.

The assay that was used to sequence DNA from cultured CD4+ T cells was the Oncomine TCR Beta short-read assay. MiXCR, run by TCRdb on the PCR reads, gives a single entry per CDR3 protein. The sample consists of roughly 2,800 distinct CDR3 sequences, 25% to 30% of them appearing once. About this clonotype itself: Its antigen is as yet unknown.

The sequencing sample was made of CD4+ T cells from blood, cultured in vitro. The sequence derives from a human donor in good health. The chain couples TRBV7-2 to TRBJ1-1; D is uncertain. The CDR3 loop reads CASSLGWGTEAFF. The CDR3 region has the DNA TGTGCCAGCAGCTTAGGATGGGGCACTGAAGCTTTCTTT.